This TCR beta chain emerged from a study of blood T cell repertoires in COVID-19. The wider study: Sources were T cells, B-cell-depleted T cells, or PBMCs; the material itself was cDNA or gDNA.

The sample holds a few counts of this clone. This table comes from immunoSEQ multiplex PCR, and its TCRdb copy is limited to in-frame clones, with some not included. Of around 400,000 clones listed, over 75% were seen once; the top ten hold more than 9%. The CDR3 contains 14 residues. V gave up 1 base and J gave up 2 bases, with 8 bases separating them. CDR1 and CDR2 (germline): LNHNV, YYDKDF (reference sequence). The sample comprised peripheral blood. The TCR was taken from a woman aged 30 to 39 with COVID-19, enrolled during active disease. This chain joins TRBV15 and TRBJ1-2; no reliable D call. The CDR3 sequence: CATSRVAGNYGYTF. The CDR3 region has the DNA TGTGCCACCAGCAGAGTGGCGGGGAACTATGGCTACACCTTC.